This T cell receptor (beta chain) was profiled in a study of T cell repertoires in cytomegalovirus infection. About the research overall: CMV epitopes in the study were HLA-C-restricted (recently identified) and HLA-B-restricted (well studied).

This clonotype was picked up many times. Its antigen is undetermined. Trimming removed 1 base at V and 2 bases at J, with 12 bases between. Germline CDR1 is SGHTA and CDR2 is FQGNSA. The CDR3 has 16 residues. The study's findings and limits: The cumulative frequency of public TCR beta families identified carriers of CMV plus the relevant HLA.

TCRdb independently ran MiXCR on the reads; one entry per CDR3 protein. The sample holds 830,000 or so distinct CDR3 sequences, 32% seen once. This TCR was sampled from a human donor in good health (CMV status not recorded). Some clones in this sample may be carry-over from other donors' samples. The chain combines TRBV7-2 with TRBJ1-5, with D possibly TRBD1 on 6 matching bases. This sample comprised cultured CD8+ T cells from PBMCs, obtained from culture after CMV antigen stimulation. This chain's CDR3 is CASSLVGGGGNQPQHF. DNA of the CDR3: TGTGCCAGCAGCTTAGTAGGGGGAGGAGGCAATCAGCCCCAGCATTTT.